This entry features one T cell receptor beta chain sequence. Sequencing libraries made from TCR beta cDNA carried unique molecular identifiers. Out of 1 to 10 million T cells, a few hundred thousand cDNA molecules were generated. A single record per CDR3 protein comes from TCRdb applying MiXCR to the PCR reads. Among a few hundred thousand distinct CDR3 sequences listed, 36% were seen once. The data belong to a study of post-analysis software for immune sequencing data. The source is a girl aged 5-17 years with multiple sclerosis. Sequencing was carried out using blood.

CDR3 DNA: TGTGCCAGCAGTTTTGGACAGGGGACTTACAATGAGCAGTTCTTC. This gives the protein CASSFGQGTYNEQFF. This sequence joins TRBV12-3 or TRBV12-4 and TRBJ2-1, with 9 bases fitting TRBD1. Germline trimming cut 3 bases from V and 4 bases from J; bases unmatched to any gene: 4. The CDR3 consists of 15 residues.